The clone carrying this TCR beta chain showed up many times. V was cut by 8 bases and J by 5 bases, with 30 bases left in between. This CDR3 is built from 18 residues. CDR1 is MNHNS, CDR2 SASEGT, per germline. This specimen comes from a study of CD4 and CD8 cells across lung adenocarcinoma regions. TCRdb used MiXCR to reprocess the PCR reads, holding one entry per CDR3 protein. This table holds about 11,000 distinct CDR3 sequences, around half found once. The patients had localized lung adenocarcinoma, a non-small cell subtype. The chain combines TRBV6-1 with TRBJ2-5; D may be TRBD1 (8 bases). The receptor was derived from a female donor with lung adenocarcinoma. The CD4 and CD8 labels of this study may be unreliable. The specimen sequenced was CD8+ T cells from the center of a lung tumor. CDR3 bases: TGTGCCAGCGGGGGGGGGCAGGGGGCACGTCTGTGGGGCGAGACCCAGTACTTC. Amino acid sequence: CASGGGQGARLWGETQYF.